The clone carrying this TCR beta chain has only a few counts. This sample was taken from a study of human T cells and chemical hapten exposure. The time point denotes: patch test 1, 2 weeks after DPC sensitization. Specified treatment: therapeutic diphenylcyclopropenone sensitization with weekly scalp DPC. V was pared by 6 bases and J by 4 bases, with 6 bases of the junction left unmatched. CDR3 size: 15 residues. TCRdb called the RACE reads again in MiXCR, with one record for every CDR3 protein. The table lists approximately 340,000 distinct CDR3 sequences, about 7% of them singletons. V usage is TRBV12-3 or TRBV12-4 and J usage is TRBJ2-1, with 10 bases aligning to TRBD1. Sequencing was performed on whole blood, taken in connection with sensitization to the hapten diphenylcyclopropenone (DPC). This sequence was found in a woman younger than 30 with alopecia areata. Some clones in this sample may be carry-over from other donors' samples. CDR3 nucleotides: TGTGCCAGCAGGCCCGGGACAGGGGTTTACAATGAGCAGTTCTTC. It codes for CASRPGTGVYNEQFF.